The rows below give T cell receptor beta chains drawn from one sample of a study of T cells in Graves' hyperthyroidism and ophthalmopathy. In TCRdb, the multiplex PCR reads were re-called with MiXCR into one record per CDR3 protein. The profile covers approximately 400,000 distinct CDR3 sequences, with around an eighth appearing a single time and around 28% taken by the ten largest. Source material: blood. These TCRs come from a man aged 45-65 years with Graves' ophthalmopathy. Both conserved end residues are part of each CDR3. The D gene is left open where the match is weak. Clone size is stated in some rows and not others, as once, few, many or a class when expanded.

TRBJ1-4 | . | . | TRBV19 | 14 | TGTGCCAGTAGGCCCACAGGTCGCGGTGAAAAACTGTTTTTT | CASRPTGRGEKLFF
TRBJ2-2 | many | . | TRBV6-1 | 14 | TGTGCCAGCAGGGCGAGGGGGAACACCGGGGAGCTGTTTTTT | CASRARGNTGELFF
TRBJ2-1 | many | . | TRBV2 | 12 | TGTGCCAGCAGAATTACGCGGTCTGAGCAGTTCTTC | CASRITRSEQFF
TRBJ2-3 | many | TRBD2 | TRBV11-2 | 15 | TGTGCCAGCAGCTTAGGGGGACTAACCACAGATACGCAGTATTTT | CASSLGGLTTDTQYF
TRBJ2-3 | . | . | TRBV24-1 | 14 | TGTGCCACCAGAGCACAAGGTCTTACGGGAACGCAGTATTTT | CATRAQGLTGTQYF
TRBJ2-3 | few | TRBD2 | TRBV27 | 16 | TGTGCCAGCAGTGCCTTGGGTAGCGGGACGGTAGATACGCAGTATTTT | CASSALGSGTVDTQYF
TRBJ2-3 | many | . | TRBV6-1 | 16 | TGTGCCAGCAGTCGCTTCCCACGGGTCACCACAGATACGCAGTATTTT | CASSRFPRVTTDTQYF
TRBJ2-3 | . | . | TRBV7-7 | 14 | TGTGCCAGCAGCTTGTACAAAAGCACAGATACGCAGTATTTT | CASSLYKSTDTQYF
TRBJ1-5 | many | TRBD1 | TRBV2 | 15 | TGTGCCAGCAGAGCAGACAGGGGCGGGGTGCAGCCCCAGCATTTT | CASRADRGGVQPQHF
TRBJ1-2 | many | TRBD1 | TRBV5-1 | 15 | TGCGCCAGCAGCGTGGAGACAGGGGGCGACTATGGCTACACCTTC | CASSVETGGDYGYTF
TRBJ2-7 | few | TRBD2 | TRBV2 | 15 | TGTGCCAGCAACCGGGACGGAGGACTAGCGGGGGAGCAGTACTTC | CASNRDGGLAGEQYF
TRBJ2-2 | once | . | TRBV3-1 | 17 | TGTGCCAGCAGCCAAGTACCAGGGCCCCAAAACACCGGGGAGCTGTTTTTT | CASSQVPGPQNTGELFF
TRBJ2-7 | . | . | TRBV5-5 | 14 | TGTGCCAGCAGCTTGGTAGGCCTAGACTACGAGCAGTACTTC | CASSLVGLDYEQYF
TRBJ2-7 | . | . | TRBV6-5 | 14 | TGTGCCAGCAGTTATGGTCAGGGGATACACGAGCAGTACTTC | CASSYGQGIHEQYF
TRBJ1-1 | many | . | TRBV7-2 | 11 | TGTGCCAGCAGCTTGGGCCAGTCTGCTTTCTTT | CASSLGQSAFF
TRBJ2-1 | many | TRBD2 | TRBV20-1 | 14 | TGCAGTGCTTGGACTAGCGGGACGTTCGATGAGCAGTTCTTC | CSAWTSGTFDEQFF
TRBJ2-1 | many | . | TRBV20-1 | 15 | TGCAGTGCTAGACCCGGTGCGGGAAACTACAATGAGCAGTTCTTC | CSARPGAGNYNEQFF
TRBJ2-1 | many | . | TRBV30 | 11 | TGTGCCTGGAGGCTAGACTATGGGCAGTTCTTC | CAWRLDYGQFF
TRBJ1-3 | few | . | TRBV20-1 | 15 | TGCAGTGCGGAACCACAGACAGACTCTGGAAACACCATATATTTT | CSAEPQTDSGNTIYF
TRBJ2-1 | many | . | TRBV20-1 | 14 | TGCAGTGCTAGGAGGGGGGCAGGCTACAATGAGCAGTTCTTC | CSARRGAGYNEQFF
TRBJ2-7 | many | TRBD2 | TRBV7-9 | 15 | TGTGCCAGCAGACCTCCGGGACTAGGAAGGGTCGAGCAGTACTTC | CASRPPGLGRVEQYF
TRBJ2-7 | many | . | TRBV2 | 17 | TGTGCCAGCTCCCCTCTGGGCGGCCTACGCCTAATCAACGAGCAGTACTTC | CASSPLGGLRLINEQYF
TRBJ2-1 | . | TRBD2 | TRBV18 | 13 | TGTGCCAGCTCACCGACTAGCGGGGACGAGCAGTTCTTC | CASSPTSGDEQFF
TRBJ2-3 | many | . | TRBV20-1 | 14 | TGCAGTGCTAGATTGGCCAGGCCCGGAGATACGCAGTATTTT | CSARLARPGDTQYF
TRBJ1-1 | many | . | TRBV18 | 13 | TGTGCCAGCTCAGGTGACATGAACACTGAAGCTTTCTTT | CASSGDMNTEAFF
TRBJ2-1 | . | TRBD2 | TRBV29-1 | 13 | TGCAGCGTTCGGACTAGCGATTACAATGAGCAGTTCTTC | CSVRTSDYNEQFF
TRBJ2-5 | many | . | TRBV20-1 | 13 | TGCAGTGCTAGCCCGGGGGTGAGGACAACCCAGTACTTC | CSASPGVRTTQYF
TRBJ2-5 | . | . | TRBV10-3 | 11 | TGTGCCATCAGAGAAACAGAGACCCAGTACTTC | CAIRETETQYF
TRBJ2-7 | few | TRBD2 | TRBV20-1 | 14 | TGCAGTGCTAGCTATCCTAGCGGGAGTTACGAGCAGTACTTC | CSASYPSGSYEQYF
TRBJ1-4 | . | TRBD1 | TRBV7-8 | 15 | TGTGCCAGCAGCTCTCGACAGGGGGGTGCAGAAAAACTGTTTTTT | CASSSRQGGAEKLFF
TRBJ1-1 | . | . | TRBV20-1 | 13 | TGCAGTGCTAGAGATAGTTGGGGCACTGAAGCTTTCTTT | CSARDSWGTEAFF
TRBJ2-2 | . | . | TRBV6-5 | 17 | TGTGCCAGCAGTTATGTGGGACTTGGGGAAAACACCGGGGAGCTGTTTTTT | CASSYVGLGENTGELFF
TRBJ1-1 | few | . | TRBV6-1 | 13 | TGTGCCAGCAGGGAGGGATGGAACACTGAAGCTTTCTTT | CASREGWNTEAFF
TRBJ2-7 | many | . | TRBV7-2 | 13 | TGTGCCAGCAGCTTGGCGGCCCCCTACGAGCAGTACTTC | CASSLAAPYEQYF
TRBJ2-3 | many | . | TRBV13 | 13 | TGTGCCAGCGGCCGAGTGGGGGCAGATACGCAGTATTTT | CASGRVGADTQYF
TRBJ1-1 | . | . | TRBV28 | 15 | TGTGCCAGCAGTTTAAATGGGGCTCGTCACACTGAAGCTTTCTTT | CASSLNGARHTEAFF
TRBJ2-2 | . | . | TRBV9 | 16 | TGTGCCAGCAGCGTAGATGCTAGCGAGAACACCGGGGAGCTGTTTTTT | CASSVDASENTGELFF
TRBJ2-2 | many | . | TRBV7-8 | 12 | TGTGCCAGCCAGGGATACCCCGGGGAGCTGTTTTTT | CASQGYPGELFF
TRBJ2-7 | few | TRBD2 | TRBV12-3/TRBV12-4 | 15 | TGTGCCAGCAGCCTACCGCTAGCGGGAGGGTACGAGCAGTACTTC | CASSLPLAGGYEQYF
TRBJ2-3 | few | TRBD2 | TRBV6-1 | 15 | TGTGCCAGCAGTCCCGGGGGGGTCATCACAGATACGCAGTATTTT | CASSPGGVITDTQYF
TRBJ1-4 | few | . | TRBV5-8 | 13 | TGTGCCAGCTTCCGGGATACTAATGAAAAACTGTTTTTT | CASFRDTNEKLFF
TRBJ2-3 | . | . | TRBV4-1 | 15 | TGCACCAGCACCCGATACCCGTCTCGCACAGATACGCAGTATTTT | CTSTRYPSRTDTQYF
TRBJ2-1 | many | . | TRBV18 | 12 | TGTGCCAGCTCACCACAGGACAATGAGCAGTTCTTC | CASSPQDNEQFF
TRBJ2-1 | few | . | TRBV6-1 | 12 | TGTGCCAGCACTACAGAAAACAATGAGCAGTTCTTC | CASTTENNEQFF
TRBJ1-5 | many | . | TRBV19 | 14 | TGTGCCAGTAGTGAGGACAGTGGTAATCAGCCCCAGCATTTT | CASSEDSGNQPQHF
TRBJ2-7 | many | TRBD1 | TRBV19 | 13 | TGTGCCAGTAGTCGGGACAGGGAGGACGAGCAGTACTTC | CASSRDREDEQYF
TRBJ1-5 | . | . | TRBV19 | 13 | TGTGCCAGTCAACCCTATAGCAATCAGCCCCAGCATTTT | CASQPYSNQPQHF
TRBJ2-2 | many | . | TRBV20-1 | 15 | TGCAGTGCTACGATACAGGGAGGAATCACCGGGGAGCTGTTTTTT | CSATIQGGITGELFF
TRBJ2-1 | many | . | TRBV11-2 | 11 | TGTGCCAGCAGCTCGACTTGGGAGCAGTTCTTC | CASSSTWEQFF
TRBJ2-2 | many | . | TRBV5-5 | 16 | TGTGCCAGCAGCTTGTCACATCTAGTAGGTCCGGGGGAGCTGTTTTTT | CASSLSHLVGPGELFF
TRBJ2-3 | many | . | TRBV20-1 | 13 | TGCAGTGCCTTCAGGCCGTTGAGAGATACGCAGTATTTT | CSAFRPLRDTQYF
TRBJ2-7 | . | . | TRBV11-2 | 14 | TGTGCCAGCAGCCTGACATATCCTGACTACGAGCAGTACTTC | CASSLTYPDYEQYF
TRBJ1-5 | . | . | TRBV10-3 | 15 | TGTGCCAGCAGTTACGAGCCCTATAGCAATCAGCCCCAGCATTTT | CASSYEPYSNQPQHF
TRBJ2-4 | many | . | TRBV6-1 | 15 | TGTGCCAGTCAAACAGTGGCATTAGCCAAAAACATTCAGTACTTC | CASQTVALAKNIQYF
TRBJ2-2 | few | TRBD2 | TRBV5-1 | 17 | TGCGCCAGCAGCTTACTAGCGGGAGGGGCGAACACCGGGGAGCTGTTTTTT | CASSLLAGGANTGELFF
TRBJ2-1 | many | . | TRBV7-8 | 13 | TGTGCCAGCAGGGGATCAGGGGATAATGAGCAGTTCTTC | CASRGSGDNEQFF